Each of the 31 T cell receptor beta chains below was sequenced from the same sample in a study of beta chain features in type 1 diabetes. What was sequenced were expressed TCRB transcripts, since all of the isolated RNA had been reverse transcribed. Generated by immunoSEQ multiplex PCR, the TCRdb table keeps only in-frame clones and is missing some. This repertoire shows 850,000 to 900,000 clones, roughly a sixth found once; its top ten account for 0.02% to 0.025%. Sequenced: naive CD4+ T cells from blood. The receptors here all came from a woman younger than 30 in good health.

The chain joins TRBV7-3 to TRBJ2-5, with 8 positions matching TRBD2. CDR1 and CDR2 from the germline V gene are SGHTA and FQGTGA. V lost 5 bases to trimming and J lost 3 bases; unmatched junction nucleotides: 14. The length of the CDR3 is 17 residues. Written as DNA, the CDR3 is TGTGCCAGCAGCCAAGACTCCCTAGCGGGTGCAGAAGAGACCCAGTACTTC. Protein sequence: CASSQDSLAGAEETQYF.

The sample holds a few counts of this clone. J is TRBJ2-1 and V is TRBV5-1; no reliable D call. The germline V gene has CDR1 SGHRS and CDR2 YFSETQ. Deletions cut 1 base from V and 4 bases from J, with 6 bases between. CDR3 length: 13 amino acids. The CDR3 coding sequence is TGCGCCAGCAGCTTGTCAGCATACAATGAGCAGTTCTTC. Its translation is CASSLSAYNEQFF.

The sample holds a few counts of this clone. The rearrangement uses TRBV7-9 and TRBJ2-6, with 10 nucleotides matching TRBD2. J lost 0 bases, V lost 5 bases, and 4 bases had no gene match. Germline lookup yields CDR1 SEHNR and CDR2 FQNEAQ (reference sequence). The length of the CDR3 is 17 residues. Written as DNA, the CDR3 is TGTGCCAGCAGCCCGACTAGCGGGCGCTCTGGGGCCAACGTCCTGACTTTC. It yields the protein CASSPTSGRSGANVLTF.

The V and J genes are TRBV7-3 and TRBJ2-3; TRBD2 might be the D (5 bases). CDR3 size: 15 residues. The germline CDR1 and CDR2 sequences are SGHTA and FQGTGA. V was shortened by 6 bases and J by 2 bases, with 15 bases between the two germline ends. CDR3 sequence: CASRRSGTPTDTQYF. For the CDR3, the DNA is TGTGCCAGCAGACGGAGCGGAACCCCCACAGATACGCAGTATTTT.

The chain carries TRBV19 and TRBJ2-3, with 9 bases fitting TRBD2. Germline V gene sequence: CDR1 LNHDA, CDR2 SQIVND (reference sequence). Unmatched junction bases numbered 19, after V lost 8 bases and J lost 10 bases. CDR3 length equals 16 residues. CDR3 region: CASAVVGRATSGSQYF. CDR3 nucleotides: TGTGCCAGTGCGGTGGTAGGCAGGGCGACTAGCGGTTCGCAGTATTTT.

This clone turned up a few times. V and J are TRBV6-1 and TRBJ2-7, with D tentatively TRBD1 or TRBD2 (5 bases each). Germline loops: CDR1 MNHNS, CDR2 SASEGT. CDR3 size: 13 residues. V lost 5 bases and J lost 4, with 12 bases in between. The CDR3 nucleotides read TGTGCCAGCAGTTCACCGGGACGATACGAGCAGTACTTC. Amino acid sequence: CASSSPGRYEQYF.

This clone has only a few counts. The junction departs from germline at one end; a sequencing error may be responsible. The rearrangement links TRBV2 to TRBJ1-5; D is perhaps TRBD1 (5 bases). Germline lookup yields CDR1 SNHLY and CDR2 FYNNEI. This CDR3 comprises 13 residues. The DNA of the CDR3 is TGTGCCAGCACCCGGGACCGAGATCAACCCCAGCATTTT. As protein: CASTRDRDQPQHF. Full variable domain (remainder filled in from reference TRBV2 and TRBJ1-5): EPEVTQTPSHQVTQMGQEVILRCVPISNHLYFYWYRQILGQKVEFLVSFYNNEISEKSEIFDDQFSVERPDGSNFTLKIRSTKLEDSAMYFCASTRDRDQPQHFGDGTRLSIL.

This clone was counted between two and nine times. The V and J genes are TRBV15 and TRBJ2-1, with TRBD2 identical over 9 bases. The CDR3 covers 16 residues. Germline V gene lookup returns CDR1 LNHNV and CDR2 YYDKDF (reference sequence). J was trimmed by 6 bases and V by 0 bases; bases with no gene match: 6. The CDR3 nucleotides read TGTGCCACCAGCAGAGAAGTAGCGGGGGCGGGCAATGAGCAGTTCTTC. Its protein is CATSREVAGAGNEQFF.

CDR3 DNA sequence: TGTGCCAGCATGGCGGGAGGGCCCCATACGCAGTATTTT. Translating it yields CASMAGGPHTQYF. The chain links TRBV10-3 to TRBJ2-3; 9 bases map to TRBD2. Germline CDR1 reads ENHRY; CDR2 reads SYGVKD. Trimming cost V 10 bases and J 7 bases; bases outside gene matches: 9. The CDR3 loop spans 13 amino acids.

The rearrangement uses TRBV4-2 and TRBJ1-4; a possible D gene is TRBD1 (5 bases). Germline CDR1 LGHNA, CDR2 YNFKEQ. Trimming removed 4 bases at V and 5 bases at J, with 14 bases between. This CDR3 is built from 15 residues. The CDR3 here is CASSRAGTVNEKLFF. For the CDR3, the DNA is TGTGCCAGCAGCCGGGCCGGGACGGTGAATGAAAAACTGTTTTTT.

The CDR3 nucleotides read TGTGCCAGCAGCTTGGGTGGACAGGGTCCCACCGGGGAGCTGTTTTTT. Its translation: CASSLGGQGPTGELFF. The V call is TRBV7-2, the J call TRBJ2-2; 8 bases map to TRBD1. J gave up 4 bases and V 3 bases, and 7 bases lay outside the gene matches. CDR3 size: 16 residues. Per the germline V gene, CDR1 is SGHTA and CDR2 is FQGNSA. The entire variable domain, with the rest obtained from reference TRBV7-2 and TRBJ2-2, is as follows: GAGVSQSPSNKVTEKGKDVELRCDPISGHTALYWYRQSLGQGLEFLIYFQGNSAPDKSGLPSDRFSAERTGGSVSTLTIQRTQQEDSAVYLCASSLGGQGPTGELFFGEGSRLTVL.

V is TRBV4-3 and J is TRBJ2-2; tentative D call: TRBD2 (6 bases). The V end lost 0 bases, the J end lost 1 base, and 15 bases lay between the germline ends. CDR1 and CDR2 from the germline V gene are LGHNA and YSLEER. This CDR3 has 18 residues. The CDR3 region is CASSQDRLPGGNTGELFF. The CDR3 DNA reads as TGCGCCAGCAGCCAAGATCGACTTCCCGGGGGGAACACCGGGGAGCTGTTTTTT.

The V gene is TRBV10-1, the J gene TRBJ2-6, with D perhaps being TRBD1 or TRBD2 (5 bases each). Trimming removed 4 bases at V and 1 base at J, with 5 bases between. CDR1 WNHNN and CDR2 SYGVQD come from the germline V gene (reference sequence). This CDR3 is built from 14 residues. CDR3 DNA sequence: TGCGCCAGCAGTGGGGGGTCTGGGGCCAACGTCCTGACTTTC. This sequence encodes CASSGGSGANVLTF.

This rearrangement joins TRBV7-8 to TRBJ2-7; perhaps TRBD2 as D (5 bases). The ends were cut back, 2 bases at V and 2 bases at J, with 7 bases in the middle. The CDR3 has 13 residues. Germline CDR1 is SGHVS and CDR2 is FQNEAQ. CDR3 region: CASSLLGAYEQYF. The CDR3 bases are TGTGCCAGCAGCTTATTGGGAGCCTACGAGCAGTACTTC.

The DNA of the CDR3 is TGTGCCACCAGCAGAGATCTTCCTGTAGGGGAAGCTTTCTTT. Translated: CATSRDLPVGEAFF. This chain uses TRBV15 with TRBJ1-1; D gene uncertain. CDR1 is LNHNV and CDR2 is YYDKDF in the germline V gene (reference sequence). The CDR3 contains 14 residues. V was shortened by 0 bases and J by 8 bases, with 13 bases between the two germline ends.

This chain connects TRBV5-4 to TRBJ2-2; D not certain. CDR1 and CDR2 from the germline V gene are SGHNT and YYREEE (reference sequence). CDR3 length equals 15 residues. Trimming cost V 0 bases and J 6 bases, with 12 bases left between them. The CDR3 nucleotides read TGTGCCAGCAGCTTGGTTGGATTGCCGGCCGGGGAGCTGTTTTTT. Residues: CASSLVGLPAGELFF.

This clone was found a few times. CDR3 region: CASSQEGNQYNEQFF. CDR3 bases: TGCGCCAGCAGCCAAGAGGGCAATCAGTACAATGAGCAGTTCTTC. The rearrangement links TRBV4-3 to TRBJ2-1, with unresolved D. This CDR3 contains 15 residues. The germline CDR1 and CDR2 sequences are LGHNA and YSLEER. Trimming left V 0 bases short and J 4 bases short, with 10 bases between.

The chain has TRBV5-1 and TRBJ2-5; D may be TRBD1 (5 bases). Trimming took 1 base from V and 0 from J, leaving 13 bases between them. Germline lookup yields CDR1 SGHRS and CDR2 YFSETQ. This CDR3 contains 16 residues. The CDR3 loop is CASSLFSRGNQETQYF. For the CDR3, the DNA is TGCGCCAGCAGCTTGTTTAGTAGGGGCAACCAAGAGACCCAGTACTTC.

This clone was picked up a small number of times. The chain has TRBV7-2 and TRBJ2-1, with TRBD2 matching 10 bases. J lost 12 bases, V lost 5 bases, and 16 bases had no gene match. The CDR3 covers 16 residues. Germline CDR1 reads SGHTA; CDR2 reads FQGNSA. The DNA for the CDR3 is TGTGCCAGCAGCCCTAGCTTCGCAGCGGGAGGGCCAAGGCAGTTCTTC. Protein product: CASSPSFAAGGPRQFF.

The V gene is TRBV5-6, the J gene TRBJ2-5; tentatively, D is TRBD1 (6 bases). V dropped 1 base and J dropped 1 base, with 11 bases sitting between them. CDR3 length: 15 residues. CDR1 and CDR2 (germline): SGHDT, YYEEEE. CDR3 nucleotides: TGTGCCAGCAGCTTGATTTGGGGGCCCCAAGAGACCCAGTACTTC. Amino acid sequence: CASSLIWGPQETQYF. Together with reference TRBV5-6 and TRBJ2-5, the CDR3 gives the full variable domain: DAGVTQSPTHLIKTRGQQVTLRCSPKSGHDTVSWYQQALGQGPQFIFQYYEEEERQRGNFPDRFSGHQFPNYSSELNVNALLLGDSALYLCASSLIWGPQETQYFGPGTRLLVL.

V gene TRBV7-9 combines with J gene TRBJ2-1; the D is unclear. V lost 0 bases to trimming and J lost 7 bases, with 7 bases between them. Germline assignment: CDR1 SEHNR and CDR2 FQNEAQ (reference sequence). The CDR3 length is 13 residues. The CDR3 protein is CASSLAQWNEQFF. CDR3 DNA: TGTGCCAGCAGCTTAGCGCAGTGGAATGAGCAGTTCTTC.

The chain has TRBV10-1 and TRBJ1-1, with D unclear. Trimming removed 0 bases at V and 3 bases at J, with 5 bases between. In germline, CDR1 is WNHNN, CDR2 SYGVQD (reference sequence). This CDR3 spans 13 amino acids. CDR3 sequence (DNA): TGCGCCAGCAGTGAGTCATTATACACTGAAGCTTTCTTT. Translated, it gives CASSESLYTEAFF.

The chain carries TRBV2 and TRBJ2-3; weak D call: TRBD2 (5 bases). Trimming stripped 7 bases from V and 6 bases from J, with 17 bases between. Germline-derived CDR1 and CDR2 are SNHLY and FYNNEI. This CDR3 contains 14 residues. This CDR3 reads CASTSGLFRDTQYF. In nucleotides, the CDR3 is TGTGCCAGCACCTCTGGACTGTTTCGGGATACGCAGTATTTT. Together with reference TRBV2 and TRBJ2-3, the CDR3 gives the full variable domain: EPEVTQTPSHQVTQMGQEVILRCVPISNHLYFYWYRQILGQKVEFLVSFYNNEISEKSEIFDDQFSVERPDGSNFTLKIRSTKLEDSAMYFCASTSGLFRDTQYFGPGTRLTVL.

The chain employs TRBV5-1 and TRBJ2-3, with 9 bases aligning to TRBD2. Unmatched junction bases numbered 5, after V lost 2 bases and J lost 4 bases. This CDR3 has 15 residues. CDR1 and CDR2 (germline): SGHRS, YFSETQ. The CDR3 coding sequence is TGCGCCAGCAGCTTTAGCGGGAGCGTCCCAGATACGCAGTATTTT. It translates to CASSFSGSVPDTQYF.

This clone was counted once. The rearrangement uses TRBV11-3 and TRBJ2-1; D is ambiguous. V lost 0 bases and J lost 1, with 4 bases in between. This CDR3 contains 14 residues. Germline CDR1 SGHNT, CDR2 YENEEA. This chain's CDR3 is CASSLEGSYNEQFF. The CDR3 coding sequence is TGTGCCAGCAGCTTAGAGGGGTCCTACAATGAGCAGTTCTTC.

The chain combines TRBV6-6 with TRBJ2-1; unclear D gene. The CDR3 extends over 14 amino acids. CDR1 is MNHNY and CDR2 is SVGAGI in the germline V gene (reference sequence). Trimming cost V 2 bases and J 4 bases, with 9 bases left between them. The CDR3 DNA is TGTGCCAGCAGTTACGGTCAGTCTTACAATGAGCAGTTCTTC. Translation gives CASSYGQSYNEQFF.

There are a few counts of this clone. V usage is TRBV19 and J usage is TRBJ1-3, with D perhaps matching TRBD1 (5 bases). The CDR3 loop spans 14 amino acids. Trimming took off 6 bases at V and 4 bases at J, with 13 bases between the two ends. Germline V gene sequence: CDR1 LNHDA, CDR2 SQIVND (reference sequence). Here the CDR3 DNA reads TGTGCCAGTAGCTTCGGGGGTTCCGGAAACACCATATATTTT. It translates to CASSFGGSGNTIYF.

This clone has a handful of counts. This chain links TRBV4-3 with TRBJ2-7, with 7 bases matching TRBD1. J gave up 0 bases and V 0 bases, and 5 bases lay outside the gene matches. Germline V gives CDR1 LGHNA, CDR2 YSLEER. This CDR3 is 16 amino acids long. CDR3 amino acids: CASSQDLTGSSYEQYF. CDR3 nucleotides: TGCGCCAGCAGCCAAGATCTGACAGGGAGCTCCTACGAGCAGTACTTC.

This clone has just a few counts. In DNA, the CDR3 is TGTGCCAGCAGTCTATCACGCGGGGAGCAGTTCTTC. Residues: CASSLSRGEQFF. V gene TRBV6-1 combines with J gene TRBJ2-1, with D perhaps matching TRBD2 (5 bases). The CDR3 has 12 residues. The V gene's germline CDR1 is MNHNS and CDR2 SASEGT. With 5 bases removed from V and 10 bases from J, the gap between germline ends came to 12 bases.

This chain links TRBV25-1 with TRBJ2-1; a possible D gene is TRBD2 (7 bases). The germline V and J ends were trimmed by 1 base and 6 bases, with 10 bases remaining between them. There are 14 residues in the CDR3. In germline, CDR1 is MGHDK, CDR2 SYGVNS. The CDR3 is CASSELGGGNEQFF. The CDR3 DNA reads as TGTGCCAGCAGTGAATTAGGGGGGGGCAATGAGCAGTTCTTC.

The sample holds a few counts of this clone. This chain joins TRBV7-3 and TRBJ2-3, with 7 bases matching TRBD2. This CDR3 contains 16 residues. The junction had 10 bases not matched to a gene; V was cut back by 5 bases and J by 2 bases. Germline loops: CDR1 SGHTA, CDR2 FQGTGA. In nucleotides, the CDR3 is TGTGCCAGCAGCCCCACGGGCACTAGCGACACAGATACGCAGTATTTT. It encodes CASSPTGTSDTDTQYF.